This T cell receptor beta chain originates from a study of beta chain features in type 1 diabetes. Across the study: In age, gender and cell yields, patients were similar to healthy donors.

The CDR3 has 15 amino acids. The germline V gene has CDR1 KGHSH and CDR2 LQKENI. Between the trimmed V and J ends, which lost 5 bases and 0 bases, there was a span of 11 bases. This clone was counted once. Its target is not known. As every portion of the isolated RNA was reverse transcribed, the sequencing read expressed TCRB transcripts. Here immunoSEQ multiplex PCR was the method, and the copy in TCRdb shows in-frame clones only, minus some. The table records about 330,000 clones, around 10% of them present only once. CD45RO/CCR7/CD25/CD127/CD95/CD27 staining was used to isolate CD4+ naive, central memory, regulatory and stem cell-like memory cells by sorting. Points from the study as a whole: Cells carrying high TCR expression could end up over-represented when cDNA is sequenced. The influence of HLA type on TCRB rearrangement stayed undetermined.

The sequenced material came from naive CD4+ T cells from blood. This chain uses TRBV18 with TRBJ2-1, with D maybe TRBD1 (6 bases). The clonotype was recovered from a woman in her 30s in good health. The CDR3 protein is CASSWTDPSYNEQFF. The CDR3, as DNA: TGTGCCAGCTCATGGACAGACCCCTCCTACAATGAGCAGTTCTTC.